The T cell receptor (beta chain) under discussion was sequenced for a study of monozygotic twins with inflammatory bowel disease. Overall study findings and caveats: Differing immunosuppressive treatments may have added variability to patient repertoires. Reduced clonotype sharing with other individuals was observed in IBD patients relative to healthy twins, especially with disease activity.

For every sample, eight separate reactions were used to make cDNA. Each UMI harboured a 6-nucleotide sample barcode and was appended via template switching. Following a re-call of the 5' RACE reads, TCRdb has one entry per CDR3 protein and lacks DNA. This listing includes around 220,000 distinct CDR3 sequences. This CDR3 has 15 residues. The germline V gene encodes CDR1 SGHRS and CDR2 YFSETQ. A remark on this clonotype: The antigen is unknown.

The rearrangement joins TRBV5-1 to TRBJ1-2; TCRdb's D call of TRBD1 is untestable without DNA. Sequences were obtained from blood. The TCR sequence derives from a human donor with ulcerative colitis or Crohn's disease, or a healthy co-twin of an affected twin (not recorded which). This chain's CDR3 is CASSSTGAPQYGYTF.